This T cell receptor (beta chain) appears in the sequencing data of a study of cytomegalovirus exposure and HLA in healthy donors. V was pared by 7 bases and J by 3 bases, with 11 bases of the junction left unmatched. CDR3 length: 15 amino acids. Germline lookup yields CDR1 SNHLY and CDR2 FYNNEI. Study-wide results and caveats: Prior analysis indicated that the majority of TCR beta V segments exhibited productivity approximately 90% or approximately 30% of the time.

PCR was performed using 60 Vbeta and 13 Jbeta primers. Generated by immunoSEQ multiplex PCR, the TCRdb table keeps only in-frame clones and is missing some. The sample has 250,000 or so clones; 85% to 90% are singletons. As concerns this clone: Its antigen is as yet unknown.

This chain joins TRBV2 and TRBJ2-7; 8 bases map to TRBD1. Material: PBMCs. This sequence originates from a human donor in good health. The CDR3 DNA reads TGTGCCAGCACAATTACGCCGGGACAGGTCTACGAGCAGTACTTC. Encoded protein: CASTITPGQVYEQYF. Full variable domain (outside the CDR3, taken from reference TRBV2 and TRBJ2-7): EPEVTQTPSHQVTQMGQEVILRCVPISNHLYFYWYRQILGQKVEFLVSFYNNEISEKSEIFDDQFSVERPDGSNFTLKIRSTKLEDSAMYFCASTITPGQVYEQYFGPGTRLTVT.